Shown below are 26 T cell receptor beta chains from a single sample sequenced in a study of shared clonotypes between healthy human individuals. TCRdb keeps only in-frame clones here, not all; method: immunoSEQ multiplex PCR. Of around 1,000,000 clones listed, around 77% were seen once; the top ten hold 0.89%. The material sequenced was memory CD4+ T cells from PBMCs. As for subset: CD45RA-negative fraction. These receptors were taken from a man aged 18 to 30 in good health. Some clones in this sample may be carry-over from other donors' samples.

CDR3 sequence (DNA): TGCAGCGCAGAAATTGACTCGGAAAGCTCCTACGAGCAGTACTTC. It yields the protein CSAEIDSESSYEQYF. V and J are TRBV29-1 and TRBJ2-7, with D uncertain. Trimming stripped 7 bases from V and 0 bases from J, with 19 bases between. The V gene's germline CDR1 is SQVTM and CDR2 ANQGSEA. This CDR3 has 15 amino acids.

This chain connects TRBV4-3 to TRBJ2-1, with D possibly matching TRBD2 (6 bases). This CDR3 contains 17 residues. Germline V gene sequence: CDR1 LGHNA, CDR2 YSLEER. V was shortened by 0 bases and J by 8 bases, with 20 bases between the two germline ends. CDR3 nucleotide sequence: TGCGCCAGCAGCCAAGAGGAGGGGAGCACCCTCATTTATGAGCAGTTCTTC. Its protein product is CASSQEEGSTLIYEQFF.

The chain has TRBV4-2 and TRBJ1-4, with D hard to call. The CDR3 extends over 14 amino acids. CDR1 and CDR2 (germline): LGHNA, YNFKEQ. V lost 0 bases and J 4 bases, leaving 6 bases between the germline ends. CDR3: CASSQERVNEKLFF. CDR3 DNA: TGTGCCAGCAGCCAAGAGCGAGTTAATGAAAAACTGTTTTTT.

This clone was counted a few times. Other DNA sequences in the same sample also yield this CDR3. The chain is built from TRBV19 and TRBJ1-2; no clear D. Germline values: CDR1 LNHDA, CDR2 SQIVND (reference sequence). V was trimmed by 4 bases and J by 8 bases, leaving 17 bases between them. The CDR3 is 14 amino acids. The CDR3 DNA reads as TGTGCCAGTAGTACCCCAGGACGAGGCGGCGGCTACACCTTC. It yields the protein CASSTPGRGGGYTF.

This clone was seen a single time. The rearrangement uses TRBV7-9 and TRBJ2-5; D is perhaps TRBD1 (5 bases). The CDR3 spans 13 residues. The V gene's germline CDR1 is SEHNR and CDR2 FQNEAQ (reference sequence). V gave up 3 bases and J gave up 4 bases, with 9 bases separating them. The CDR3 nucleotides read TGTGCCAGCAGCTTCCCTGGGGCAGAGACCCAGTACTTC. This encodes CASSFPGAETQYF.

The chain uses TRBV6-1 and TRBJ2-1; D assignment may be TRBD1 or TRBD2 (6 bases each). The length of the CDR3 is 15 residues. Trimming cost V 10 bases and J 9 bases, with 25 bases left between them. CDR1 and CDR2 from the germline V gene are MNHNS and SASEGT. CDR3 amino acids: CATMERGRRGPEQFF. CDR3 DNA: TGTGCCACCATGGAAAGGGGGAGGAGAGGTCCTGAGCAGTTCTTC.

This CDR3 reads CASRGGGGNEQFF. CDR3 nucleotides: TGTGCCAGCAGGGGCGGGGGAGGTAATGAGCAGTTCTTC. The chain uses TRBV28 and TRBJ2-1; 7 bases are a match to TRBD2. Germline CDR1 is MDHEN and CDR2 is SYDVKM. The CDR3 spans 13 residues. Trimming removed 6 bases from V and 7 bases from J; junction bases left unmatched: 6.

V usage is TRBV6-1 and J usage is TRBJ1-2, with D possibly being TRBD1 (5 bases). The ends were cut back, 9 bases at V and 7 bases at J, with 15 bases in the middle. Germline assignment: CDR1 MNHNS and CDR2 SASEGT. This CDR3 is built from 12 residues. CDR3 protein: CARGDWRSGYTF. In DNA, the CDR3 is TGTGCCAGAGGGGATTGGAGATCTGGCTACACCTTC.

The chain recombines TRBV27 with TRBJ1-1, with a tentative D call TRBD1 (5 bases). This CDR3 spans 16 amino acids. Germline loops: CDR1 MNHEY, CDR2 SMNVEV (reference sequence). The germline V and J ends were trimmed by 7 bases and 4 bases, with 22 bases remaining between them. As DNA, the CDR3 is TGTGCCAGCACCCAAAGGGGTGGGGGGTCGGGCACTGAAGCTTTCTTT. This sequence encodes CASTQRGGGSGTEAFF.

The V gene is TRBV6-1, the J gene TRBJ2-5, with TRBD1 matching over 10 bases. Germline V gene sequence: CDR1 MNHNS, CDR2 SASEGT. With V trimmed by 7 bases and J by 3 bases, 5 bases remained unmatched. The CDR3 is 14 residues long. CDR3 protein: CASIRGQGEETQYF. DNA for the CDR3: TGTGCCAGCATTAGAGGACAGGGGGAAGAGACCCAGTACTTC.

The gene calls are TRBV18 and TRBJ2-7, with a tentative D call TRBD2 (7 bases). The germline gives CDR1 KGHSH, CDR2 LQKENI. The germline V and J ends were trimmed by 3 bases and 6 bases, with 18 bases remaining between them. The CDR3 has 15 residues. CDR3 sequence (DNA): TGTGCCAGCTCACCCCGGAAAGGGGGGGAAGGCGAGCAGTACTTC. Residues: CASSPRKGGEGEQYF. The complete variable domain, with remaining parts taken from reference TRBV18 and TRBJ2-7, reads NAGVMQNPRHLVRRRGQEARLRCSPMKGHSHVYWYRQLPEEGLKFMVYLQKENIIDESGMPKERFSAEFPKEGPSILRIQQVVRGDSAAYFCASSPRKGGEGEQYFGPGTRLTVT.

The chain combines TRBV30 with TRBJ2-3; possible D gene TRBD1, 5 bases. Germline values: CDR1 GTSNPN, CDR2 SVGIG (reference sequence). The CDR3 is 14 amino acids. Trimming left V 3 bases short and J 2 bases short, with 12 bases between. The CDR3 DNA follows: TGTGCCTGGAGAAGACAGATCTACACAGATACGCAGTATTTT. It encodes CAWRRQIYTDTQYF.

The chain recombines TRBV6-4 with TRBJ2-7; D may match TRBD1 or TRBD2 (5 bases each). Trimming took 2 bases from V and 2 from J, leaving 25 bases between them. Germline CDR1 reads MRHNA; CDR2 reads SNTAGT. The CDR3 is 19 residues long. Here the CDR3 reads CASSDNGVMRGPPTYEQYF. CDR3 nucleotide sequence: TGTGCCAGCAGTGACAACGGGGTGATGAGGGGCCCTCCGACCTACGAGCAGTACTTC.

The chain has TRBV18 and TRBJ1-2; perhaps TRBD1 as D (5 bases). Germline assignment: CDR1 KGHSH and CDR2 LQKENI. V was trimmed by 2 bases and J by 4 bases, leaving 14 bases between them. The CDR3 covers 15 residues. For the CDR3, the DNA is TGTGCCAGCTCACCAATTGCGGAAGGGGTCTATGGCTACACCTTC. This encodes CASSPIAEGVYGYTF.

The chain is built from TRBV5-4 and TRBJ2-2, with TRBD1 matching 10 bases. The J segment lost 4 bases and the V segment lost 6 bases, leaving 15 bases of the junction unmatched. The CDR3 spans 18 residues. Germline CDR1 is SGHNT and CDR2 is YYREEE (reference sequence). CDR3: CASTDPQSGTGVTGELFF. As DNA, the CDR3 is TGTGCCAGCACCGACCCCCAGTCCGGGACAGGGGTCACCGGGGAGCTGTTTTTT.

CDR3 sequence (DNA): TGTGCCAGCAGCCCGGGTGGGGTAGCGGCATCCTACGAGCAGTACTTC. It codes for CASSPGGVAASYEQYF. J is TRBJ2-7 and V is TRBV4-2; tentative D call: TRBD2 (6 bases). Germline CDR1 reads LGHNA; CDR2 reads YNFKEQ. V gave up 4 bases and J gave up 1 base, with 17 bases separating them. The CDR3 runs to 16 residues.

The chain joins TRBV6-1 to TRBJ1-1; 7 positions match TRBD1. Germline V gene lookup returns CDR1 MNHNS and CDR2 SASEGT. J gave up 1 base and V 6 bases, and 5 bases lay outside the gene matches. The length of the CDR3 is 14 residues. CDR3 residues: CASRGRTGNTEAFF. In DNA, the CDR3 is TGTGCCAGCAGGGGGAGGACAGGGAACACTGAAGCTTTCTTT.

This rearrangement joins TRBV27 to TRBJ2-7; maybe TRBD1 (5 bases). The V gene's germline CDR1 is MNHEY and CDR2 SMNVEV (reference sequence). The V gene lost 6 bases and the J gene lost 0 bases, with 9 bases spanning the gap. The length of the CDR3 is 13 residues. The CDR3 DNA reads TGTGCCAGCAGACCGACAGTCTCCTACGAGCAGTACTTC. This gives the protein CASRPTVSYEQYF.

This rearrangement joins TRBV5-1 to TRBJ2-7; 9 nucleotides match TRBD1. Germline lookup yields CDR1 SGHRS and CDR2 YFSETQ. The CDR3 runs to 14 residues. Germline trimming cut 2 bases from V and 2 bases from J; bases unmatched to any gene: 2. The CDR3 nucleotides are TGCGCCAGCAGCTTACAGGGGGCGCCCTACGAGCAGTACTTC. Protein sequence: CASSLQGAPYEQYF. The whole variable domain, remainder taken from reference TRBV5-1 and TRBJ2-7, is KAGVTQTPRYLIKTRGQQVTLSCSPISGHRSVSWYQQTPGQGLQFLFEYFSETQRNKGNFPGRFSGRQFSNSRSEMNVSTLELGDSALYLCASSLQGAPYEQYFGPGTRLTVT.

The chain is built from TRBV7-9 and TRBJ1-2; D perhaps matches TRBD1 (5 bases). The CDR3 spans 16 residues. The ends were cut back, 4 bases at V and 1 base at J, with 16 bases in the middle. Germline CDR1 reads SEHNR; CDR2 reads FQNEAQ (reference sequence). The CDR3 loop is CASSSWRGTLNYGYTF. The CDR3 DNA reads as TGTGCCAGCAGCTCGTGGCGGGGGACGCTTAACTATGGCTACACCTTC.

The rearrangement joins TRBV9 to TRBJ2-2, with 8 nucleotides matching TRBD2. There are 15 residues in the CDR3. Looked up from germline, CDR1 is SGDLS and CDR2 is YYNGEE. The junction had 7 bases not matched to a gene; V was cut back by 6 bases and J by 3 bases. The CDR3 spells CASKRSGTYTGELFF. The CDR3 coding sequence is TGTGCCAGCAAGCGTAGCGGGACCTACACCGGGGAGCTGTTTTTT.

This rearrangement joins TRBV7-3 to TRBJ2-2; 14 bases map to TRBD2. J lost 7 bases, V lost 5 bases, and 12 bases had no gene match. Germline V gene sequence: CDR1 SGHTA, CDR2 FQGTGA. The CDR3 is 18 residues long. CDR3 nucleotides: TGTGCCAGCAGCCCCACCGGGACTAGCGGGAGACGGGGCGGGGAGCTGTTTTTT. As protein: CASSPTGTSGRRGGELFF.

This chain links TRBV7-2 with TRBJ2-5, with 7 bases aligning to TRBD1. Trimming cost V 5 bases and J 1 base; bases outside gene matches: 7. Germline V gene lookup returns CDR1 SGHTA and CDR2 FQGNSA. The CDR3 sequence is 15 residues long. The CDR3 protein is CASSPGTASQETQYF. CDR3 in DNA: TGTGCCAGCAGCCCGGGGACAGCCAGCCAAGAGACCCAGTACTTC.

The chain combines TRBV28 with TRBJ2-3; TRBD2 agrees at 10 bases. Per germline, CDR1 MDHEN and CDR2 SYDVKM. CDR3 size: 18 residues. V trimming: 3 bases; J trimming: 0 bases; junction bases outside the gene matches: 9. The CDR3 bases are TGTGCCAGCAGTTTTGTACTAGCGGGGACATCTAGCACAGATACGCAGTATTTT. Translated, it gives CASSFVLAGTSSTDTQYF.

A note on this clone: A read error may account for a junction end that differs from germline. The genes are TRBV28 and TRBJ1-3, with D tentatively TRBD1 (5 bases). Germline V gives CDR1 MDHEN, CDR2 SYDVKM. CDR3 size: 15 residues. CDR3 DNA sequence: TGTGCCAGCAGTTTACCCGGGGCCTCTGAAAACACCATATATTTT. Translated, it gives CASSLPGASENTIYF.

J is TRBJ2-6 and V is TRBV30; 7 nucleotides agree with TRBD1. J gave up 0 bases and V 1 base, and 9 bases lay outside the gene matches. The germline V gene has CDR1 GTSNPN and CDR2 SVGIG (reference sequence). The CDR3 spans 18 residues. This chain's CDR3 is CAWSALRTGISGANVLTF. CDR3 coding DNA: TGTGCCTGGAGTGCGCTACGGACAGGAATCTCTGGGGCCAACGTCCTGACTTTC.